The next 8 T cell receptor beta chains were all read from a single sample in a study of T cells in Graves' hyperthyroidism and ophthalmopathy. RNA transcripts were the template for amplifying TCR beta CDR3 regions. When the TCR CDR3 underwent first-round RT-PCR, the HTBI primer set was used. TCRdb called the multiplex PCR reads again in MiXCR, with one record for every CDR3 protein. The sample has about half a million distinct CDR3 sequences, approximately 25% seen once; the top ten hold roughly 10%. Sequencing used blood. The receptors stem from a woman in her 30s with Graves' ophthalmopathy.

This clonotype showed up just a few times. The CDR3 here is CASSRSTGRETQYF. The CDR3 coding sequence is TGTGCCAGCAGCCGGTCGACGGGAAGGGAGACCCAGTACTTC. This chain links TRBV3-1 with TRBJ2-5; possibly TRBD2 for D (5 bases). V was trimmed by 4 bases and J by 5 bases, leaving 14 bases between them. Germline V gene lookup returns CDR1 LGHDT and CDR2 YNNKEL (reference sequence). The CDR3 runs to 14 residues.

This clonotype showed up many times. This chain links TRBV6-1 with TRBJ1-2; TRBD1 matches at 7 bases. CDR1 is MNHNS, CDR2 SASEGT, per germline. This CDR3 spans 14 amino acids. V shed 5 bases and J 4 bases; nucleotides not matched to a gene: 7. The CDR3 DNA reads TGTGCCAGCAGTAGCACGGGACAGCCCTATGGCTACACCTTC. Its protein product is CASSSTGQPYGYTF.

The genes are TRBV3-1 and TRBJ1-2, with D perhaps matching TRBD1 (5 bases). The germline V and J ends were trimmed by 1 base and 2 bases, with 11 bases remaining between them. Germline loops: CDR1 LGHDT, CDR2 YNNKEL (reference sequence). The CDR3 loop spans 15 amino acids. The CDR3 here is CASSQARGRNYGYTF. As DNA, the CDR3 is TGTGCCAGCAGCCAAGCCCGGGGCAGAAACTATGGCTACACCTTC.

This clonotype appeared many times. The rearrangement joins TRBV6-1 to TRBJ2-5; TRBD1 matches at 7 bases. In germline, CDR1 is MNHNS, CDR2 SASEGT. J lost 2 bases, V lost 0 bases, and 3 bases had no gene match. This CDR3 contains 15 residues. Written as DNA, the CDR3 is TGTGCCAGCAGTGAAGCCCCGGGACAGCAAGAGACCCAGTACTTC. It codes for CASSEAPGQQETQYF.

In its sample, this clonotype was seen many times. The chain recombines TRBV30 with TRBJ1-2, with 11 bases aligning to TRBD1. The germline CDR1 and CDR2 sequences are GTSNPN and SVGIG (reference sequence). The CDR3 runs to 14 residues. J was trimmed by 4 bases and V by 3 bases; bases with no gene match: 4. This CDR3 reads CAWSGQGATYGYTF. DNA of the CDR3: TGTGCCTGGAGCGGACAGGGGGCGACCTATGGCTACACCTTC.

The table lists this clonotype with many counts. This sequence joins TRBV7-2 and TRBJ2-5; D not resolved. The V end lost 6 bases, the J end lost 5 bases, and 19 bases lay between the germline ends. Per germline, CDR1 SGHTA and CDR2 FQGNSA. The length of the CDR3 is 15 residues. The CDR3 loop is CASRNLGYSEETQYF. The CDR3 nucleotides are TGTGCCAGCAGGAACTTGGGATATTCAGAGGAGACCCAGTACTTC.

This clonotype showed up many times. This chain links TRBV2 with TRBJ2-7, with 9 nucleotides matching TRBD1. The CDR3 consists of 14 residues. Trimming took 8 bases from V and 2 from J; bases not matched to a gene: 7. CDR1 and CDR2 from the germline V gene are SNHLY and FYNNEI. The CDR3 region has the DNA TGTGCCAGCGAAAGGGACAGGGTCACCTACGAGCAGTACTTC. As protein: CASERDRVTYEQYF.

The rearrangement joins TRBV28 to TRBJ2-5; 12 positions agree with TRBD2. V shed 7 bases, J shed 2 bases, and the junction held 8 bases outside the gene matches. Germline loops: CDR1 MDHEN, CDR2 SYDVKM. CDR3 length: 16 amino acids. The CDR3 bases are TGTGCCAGCACTAGTCTAGCGGGGGGGCCGCAAGAGACCCAGTACTTC. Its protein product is CASTSLAGGPQETQYF.